The present T cell receptor (beta chain) was sequenced within a study of Ad26.COV2.S vaccination and SARS-CoV-2 variants. General observations from the study: CD8+ and CD4+ T cells specific for spike reportedly responded with substantial breadth after vaccination.

This table comes from immunoSEQ multiplex PCR, and its TCRdb copy is limited to in-frame clones, with some not included. The sample consists of hundreds of thousands of clones, 75% to 95% of them appearing once. Treatment indicated: 15 to 20 received Ad26.COV2.S at low or high dose, single or two shots; several received placebo; per-sample allocation not given. Collection of samples fell on day 63 after the first vaccine or placebo injection. With respect to this clone: Its cognate antigen is unknown.

Trimming took 5 bases from V and 7 from J; bases not matched to a gene: 9. The germline V gene has CDR1 SEHNR and CDR2 FQNEAQ (reference sequence). The CDR3 is 16 amino acids. The sequence derives from a person between 18 and 65 years old who received the Ad26.COV2.S COVID-19 vaccine or a placebo. This chain uses TRBV7-9 with TRBJ2-1, with TRBD2 matching over 12 bases. Sequencing was performed on peripheral blood, taken in a trial of Ad26.COV2.S vaccine versus placebo. Written as DNA, the CDR3 is TGTGCCAGCAGCCCCAAACTAGCGGGAGGTATGAATGAGCAGTTCTTC. It yields the protein CASSPKLAGGMNEQFF.